This T cell receptor (beta chain) was sequenced for a study of blood T cell repertoires in COVID-19. The Seattle site enrolled patients during active infection and followed them longitudinally. Clones were sequenced by immunoSEQ multiplex PCR, and TCRdb holds only the in-frame ones, with some missing. The sample records about 370,000 clones, 80% to 90% being singletons. V lost 0 bases to trimming and J lost 2 bases, with 10 bases between them. The CDR3 consists of 15 residues. CDR1 is SGHTA and CDR2 is FQGNSA in the germline V gene. This clone was detected a few times. V is TRBV7-2 and J is TRBJ1-1, with D possibly TRBD1 on 5 matching bases. The specimen was peripheral blood. The receptor comes from a woman in her thirties with COVID-19, enrolled during active disease. As DNA, the CDR3 is TGTGCCAGCAGCTTAGCTCCGCAGGGTAACACTGAAGCTTTCTTT. As protein: CASSLAPQGNTEAFF.